The 18 T cell receptor beta chains below all came from one sample that was sequenced in a study of human T cells and chemical hapten exposure. Described time point: patch test 3, about 24 weeks after DPC sensitization. Treatment in this sample: therapeutic diphenylcyclopropenone sensitization with weekly scalp DPC. TCRdb reprocessed the RACE reads with MiXCR, giving one entry per CDR3 protein. This sample has 150,000 to 200,000 distinct CDR3 sequences; about 30% occur once, and the top ten carry about 2%. The specimen was whole blood, collected in connection with sensitization to the hapten diphenylcyclopropenone (DPC). The receptors stem from a woman aged 18 to 35 with alopecia areata. Some clones in this sample may be carry-over from other donors' samples.

The chain employs TRBV10-3 and TRBJ1-1; D ambiguous. Trimming shortened V by 0 bases and J by 8 bases, and 4 bases separated the two germline ends. The CDR3 is 11 amino acids. CDR1 and CDR2 (germline): ENHRY, SYGVKD. Written as DNA, the CDR3 is TGTGCCATCAGTGAGTCCCGAGAAGCTTTCTTT. This translates into CAISESREAFF.

This clonotype was detected only a few times. The chain uses TRBV29-1 and TRBJ1-5; TRBD1 aligns across 10 bases. Germline V gives CDR1 SQVTM, CDR2 ANQGSEA. The CDR3 is 13 residues long. The junction had 2 bases not matched to a gene; V was cut back by 3 bases and J by 6 bases. The CDR3, as DNA: TGCAGCGTTGAGACAGGGGGCGGTCAGCCCCAGCATTTT. It specifies CSVETGGGQPQHF.

The V and J genes are TRBV2 and TRBJ2-7; D is perhaps TRBD2 (5 bases). The CDR3 sequence is 13 residues long. V lost 6 bases and J 3 bases, leaving 12 bases between the germline ends. Germline V gene data show CDR1 as SNHLY and CDR2 as FYNNEI. The CDR3 sequence is CASRTPSIYEQYF. The DNA of the CDR3 is TGTGCCAGCAGAACCCCTAGCATCTACGAGCAGTACTTC.

This clonotype has just a few counts. This rearrangement joins TRBV7-2 to TRBJ1-2; no clear D. The CDR3 totals 12 residues. Germline loops: CDR1 SGHTA, CDR2 FQGNSA. Trimming took 0 bases from V and 8 from J, leaving 7 bases between them. The CDR3, as DNA: TGTGCCAGCAGCTTAGCAGGGCACGGCTACACCTTC. It yields the protein CASSLAGHGYTF.

The V call is TRBV30, the J call TRBJ2-1, with 8 nucleotides matching TRBD1. The CDR3 length is 11 residues. The V gene end was trimmed by 4 bases and the J gene end by 10 bases; junction bases not matched to a gene: 3. Germline V CDR1 and CDR2: GTSNPN, SVGIG (reference sequence). For the CDR3, the DNA is TGTGCCTGGACAGGGGGCGTAGAGCAGTTCTTC. This gives the protein CAWTGGVEQFF.

This clonotype was counted at least ten times. V and J are TRBV27 and TRBJ2-7; D remains ambiguous. This CDR3 is built from 14 residues. Germline-derived CDR1 and CDR2 are MNHEY and SMNVEV (reference sequence). Trimming removed 4 bases from V and 6 bases from J, with 16 bases in between. The CDR3 sequence: CASSSTMDKVEQYF. The CDR3, as DNA: TGTGCCAGCAGTTCCACAATGGATAAGGTCGAGCAGTACTTC.

This clonotype appeared a single time. The chain uses TRBV30 and TRBJ2-3; D ambiguous. The CDR3 totals 11 residues. V lost 5 bases, J lost 3 bases, and 6 bases lay in between. Germline-derived CDR1 and CDR2 are GTSNPN and SVGIG (reference sequence). The CDR3 DNA reads TGTGCCTGGTTGATGACAGATACGCAGTATTTT. Translated: CAWLMTDTQYF.

This clonotype was counted between two and nine times. The V call is TRBV29-1, the J call TRBJ2-7; perhaps D is TRBD1 or TRBD2 (5 bases each). The CDR3 has 13 amino acids. V lost 4 bases and J 6 bases, leaving 16 bases between the germline ends. Germline loops: CDR1 SQVTM, CDR2 ANQGSEA. The CDR3 reads CSVGSGPTSEQYF. In DNA form, the CDR3 reads TGCAGCGTTGGGTCGGGACCAACCTCCGAGCAGTACTTC.

This clonotype was recorded a few times. The chain carries TRBV29-1 and TRBJ2-5, with TRBD1 identical over 8 bases. Germline V CDR1 and CDR2: SQVTM, ANQGSEA. CDR3 length: 14 amino acids. After removal of 5 bases from V and 1 base from J, the junction contained 6 bases not matched to a gene. CDR3 in amino acids: CSVINTGGQETQYF. CDR3 sequence (DNA): TGCAGCGTTATTAATACAGGGGGCCAAGAGACCCAGTACTTC.

V usage is TRBV20-1 and J usage is TRBJ2-1; D perhaps matches TRBD2 (5 bases). The V end was cut by 8 bases, the J end by 8 bases, with 16 bases between. Looked up from germline, CDR1 is DFQATT and CDR2 is SNEGSKA (reference sequence). The CDR3 contains 12 residues. In nucleotides, the CDR3 is TGCAGTCAAAAGTGGGGAGACCATGAGCAGTTCTTC. It yields the protein CSQKWGDHEQFF.

This clonotype was detected a few times. V usage is TRBV5-6 and J usage is TRBJ2-1, with a tentative D call TRBD2 (5 bases). The CDR3 has 12 amino acids. Germline lookup yields CDR1 SGHDT and CDR2 YYEEEE. V lost 0 bases and J 13 bases, leaving 11 bases between the germline ends. CDR3 coding DNA: TGTGCCAGCAGCTTGGCTAGCCGTGGACAGTTCTTC. This sequence encodes CASSLASRGQFF.

This CDR3 reads CASSYRGLRTQYF. The CDR3 DNA sequence: TGTGCCAGCAGTTACCGGGGCTTGAGGACCCAGTACTTC. The V gene is TRBV6-5, the J gene TRBJ2-5; TRBD1 or TRBD2 may be the D gene (5 bases each). The CDR3 is 13 residues long. V dropped 2 bases and J dropped 7 bases, with 11 bases sitting between them. CDR1 and CDR2 (germline): MNHEY, SVGAGI.

The J gene is TRBJ2-5, the V gene TRBV7-2; D uncertain. V was trimmed by 5 bases and J by 5 bases, leaving 12 bases between them. This CDR3 region has 13 residues. The germline V gene has CDR1 SGHTA and CDR2 FQGNSA. The CDR3 DNA follows: TGTGCCAGCAGCGCCCGTTTGACGGAGACCCAGTACTTC. This gives the protein CASSARLTETQYF. The full variable domain, rest sourced from reference TRBV7-2 and TRBJ2-5, is GAGVSQSPSNKVTEKGKDVELRCDPISGHTALYWYRQSLGQGLEFLIYFQGNSAPDKSGLPSDRFSAERTGGSVSTLTIQRTQQEDSAVYLCASSARLTETQYFGPGTRLLVL.

V gene TRBV5-8 combines with J gene TRBJ1-1; D gene unclear. The length of the CDR3 is 14 residues. V lost 3 bases to trimming and J lost 0 bases, with 9 bases between them. Per germline, CDR1 SGHTS and CDR2 YDEGEE. The CDR3 loop is CASSYGVMNTEAFF. The CDR3 DNA sequence: TGTGCCAGCAGCTACGGGGTCATGAACACTGAAGCTTTCTTT.

J is TRBJ2-1 and V is TRBV9; D uncertain. The V end was cut by 0 bases, the J end by 7 bases, with 8 bases between. The CDR3 consists of 13 residues. CDR1 is SGDLS, CDR2 YYNGEE, per germline. CDR3 amino acids: CASSVGRVNEQFF. The CDR3 DNA reads as TGTGCCAGCAGCGTAGGTAGGGTTAATGAGCAGTTCTTC.

The chain uses TRBV7-3 and TRBJ2-5; the match to TRBD2 covers 7 bases. CDR1 SGHTA and CDR2 FQGTGA come from the germline V gene. The CDR3 is 15 amino acids. Trimming cost V 5 bases and J 1 base; bases outside gene matches: 7. The CDR3 DNA follows: TGTGCCAGCAGCGAAGGACGACTAGCCCAAGAGACCCAGTACTTC. It is translated as CASSEGRLAQETQYF.

With regard to this clonotype: The junction departs from germline at one end; a sequencing error may be responsible. The chain carries TRBV20-1 and TRBJ1-3; 7 nucleotides agree with TRBD1. CDR3 length: 8 residues. Germline V lookup: CDR1 DFQATT, CDR2 SNEGSKA (reference sequence). As DNA, the CDR3 is TGCAGTGCGCCGGGACAGATTTTT. Protein: CSAPGQIF.

This clonotype turned up a few times. The chain carries TRBV12-3 or TRBV12-4 and TRBJ2-3; weak D call: TRBD1 (5 bases). This CDR3 has 13 residues. Trimming removed 3 bases at V and 6 bases at J, with 10 bases between. In DNA, the CDR3 is TGTGCCAGCAGTTTCAGGGCAGGGGATACGCAGTATTTT. It specifies CASSFRAGDTQYF.